Each of the 21 T cell receptor beta chains below was sequenced from the same sample in a study of shared clonotypes between healthy human individuals. Some clones are missing from TCRdb's copy, which holds only in-frame ones; the method was immunoSEQ multiplex PCR. The data show some 1 million clones, 75% seen once. Source material: memory CD4+ T cells sorted from blood. Described subset: CD45RA-negative fraction. Receptor source: a man between 18 and 35 years old in good health.

With respect to this clone: The same CDR3 arises from other DNA sequences in this sample as well. The CDR3 bases are TGCGCCAGCAGCTTGGATGGGGGCAACACCGGGGAGCTGTTTTTT. As protein: CASSLDGGNTGELFF. This chain uses TRBV5-1 with TRBJ2-2; a weak D match, TRBD1 (6 bases). V was cut by 0 bases and J by 2 bases, with 8 bases left in between. Germline V gene sequence: CDR1 SGHRS, CDR2 YFSETQ. The CDR3 consists of 15 residues.

This chain connects TRBV5-4 to TRBJ2-5; D possibly corresponds to TRBD1 (6 bases). V lost 4 bases to trimming and J lost 4 bases, with 8 bases between them. Germline CDR1 SGHNT, CDR2 YYREEE (reference sequence). The CDR3 length is 12 residues. This chain's CDR3 is CASSRRGETQYF. CDR3 bases: TGTGCCAGCAGCCGCAGGGGAGAGACCCAGTACTTC.

This chain links TRBV4-1 with TRBJ1-2; D is uncertain. This CDR3 region has 16 residues. Germline V gene data show CDR1 as MGHRA and CDR2 as YSYEKL. V shed 4 bases and J shed 1 base, with 16 bases lying between them. For the CDR3, the DNA is TGCGCCAGCAGCCCAGGCCTTACTCACTTTAACTATGGCTACACCTTC. Protein sequence: CASSPGLTHFNYGYTF.

This clone occurred a few times. V gene TRBV11-2 combines with J gene TRBJ1-4; D gene unclear. V lost 0 bases and J 7 bases, leaving 9 bases between the germline ends. The germline V gene encodes CDR1 SGHAT and CDR2 FQNNGV. This CDR3 contains 14 residues. The CDR3 nucleotides are TGTGCCAGCAGCTTAGATAGGGCCAGTGAAAAACTGTTTTTT. Its translation is CASSLDRASEKLFF.

Ten or more counts support this clone. The V gene is TRBV6-5, the J gene TRBJ1-2, with a weak D call TRBD1 (6 bases). From germline, CDR1 is MNHEY and CDR2 SVGAGI. CDR3 length equals 13 residues. V lost 5 bases and J lost 8, with 15 bases in between. The CDR3 protein is CASSPRGGAGYTF. The DNA for the CDR3 is TGTGCCAGCAGTCCCCGAGGGGGGGCAGGCTACACCTTC.

This clone was observed a handful of times. The chain employs TRBV4-2 and TRBJ2-3; TRBD2 aligns across 8 bases. There are 19 residues in the CDR3. J gave up 4 bases and V 3 bases, and 18 bases lay outside the gene matches. Per the germline V gene, CDR1 is LGHNA and CDR2 is YNFKEQ. CDR3 sequence: CASSHFSLLETSESDTQYF. The CDR3 coding sequence is TGTGCCAGCAGCCATTTCTCTCTCCTCGAGACTAGCGAGTCAGATACGCAGTATTTT.

The CDR3 sequence is CASTKTGTMRSSYEQYF. CDR3 nucleotides: TGTGCCAGCACGAAGACAGGTACAATGAGGAGCTCCTACGAGCAGTACTTC. The rearrangement joins TRBV5-6 to TRBJ2-7; possible D gene TRBD1, 6 bases. Germline CDR1 and CDR2: SGHDT and YYEEEE. V was clipped by 6 bases and J by 0 bases, with 22 bases between them. There are 17 residues in the CDR3.

This clone has only one observation. This chain connects TRBV7-2 to TRBJ1-5; D gene ambiguous. V lost 2 bases, J lost 5 bases, and 10 bases lay in between. The CDR3 has 14 amino acids. The germline gives CDR1 SGHTA, CDR2 FQGNSA. The CDR3 bases are TGTGCCAGCAGCTTACGGGTTGGCGATCAGCCCCAGCATTTT. Its translation is CASSLRVGDQPQHF.

The rearrangement uses TRBV23-1 and TRBJ1-3; 11 bases map to TRBD1. TRBV23-1 is marked as an open reading frame, function uncertain. This CDR3 region has 21 residues. With 2 bases clipped from V and 5 bases from J, the junction kept 20 bases outside the gene matches. CDR3 DNA sequence: TGCGCCAGCAGTCAAAATGGCTTGGGGACAGGGGGAGACAAGAAAAGAAACACCATATATTTT. Its translation is CASSQNGLGTGGDKKRNTIYF.

This chain links TRBV19 with TRBJ2-5; TRBD1 aligns across 7 bases. This CDR3 has 14 residues. The V gene end was trimmed by 5 bases and the J gene end by 7 bases; junction bases not matched to a gene: 10. The germline CDR1 and CDR2 sequences are LNHDA and SQIVND (reference sequence). CDR3 amino acids: CASSSSTGVGTQYF. In DNA, the CDR3 is TGTGCCAGTAGTTCATCCACAGGGGTAGGGACCCAGTACTTC. Combining the CDR3 with reference TRBV19 and TRBJ2-5 gives the whole variable domain DGGITQSPKYLFRKEGQNVTLSCEQNLNHDAMYWYRQDPGQGLRLIYYSQIVNDFQKGDIAEGYSVSREKKESFPLTVTSAQKNPTAFYLCASSSSTGVGTQYFGPGTRLLVL.

This clone came up once. A much more abundant neighbour one base away suggests this may be a read error. The same CDR3 can be traced to other DNA sequences in this sample. This sequence joins TRBV11-2 and TRBJ1-2, with D hard to call. Trimming left V 0 bases short and J 2 bases short, with 1 base between. The V gene's germline CDR1 is SGHAT and CDR2 FQNNGV. CDR3 length: 12 amino acids. The CDR3 is CASSLDNYGYTF. CDR3 in DNA: TGTGCCAGCAGCTTAGACAACTATGGCTACACCTTC.

The V and J genes are TRBV18 and TRBJ2-2; 8 bases map to TRBD1. V shed 0 bases, J shed 7 bases, and the junction held 4 bases outside the gene matches. The germline V gene has CDR1 KGHSH and CDR2 LQKENI. The CDR3 is made up of 15 amino acids. The CDR3 nucleotides are TGTGCCAGCTCACCACCATACAGGGGGAACGGGGAGCTGTTTTTT. Amino acids: CASSPPYRGNGELFF.

The V and J genes are TRBV7-8 and TRBJ2-7, with 7 positions matching TRBD1. There are 14 residues in the CDR3. Trimming took 2 bases from V and 2 from J; bases not matched to a gene: 3. Germline-derived CDR1 and CDR2 are SGHVS and FQNEAQ. The CDR3 sequence is CASSLQGVPYEQYF. Here the CDR3 DNA reads TGTGCCAGCAGCTTACAGGGGGTTCCCTACGAGCAGTACTTC.

The rearrangement uses TRBV6-6 and TRBJ1-1; tentatively, D is TRBD1 (6 bases). There are 15 residues in the CDR3. The ends were cut back, 2 bases at V and 2 bases at J, with 12 bases in the middle. Germline loops: CDR1 MNHNY, CDR2 SVGAGI (reference sequence). As DNA, the CDR3 is TGTGCCAGCAGTTACGGGCAGGGGATAAACACTGAAGCTTTCTTT. Its translation is CASSYGQGINTEAFF.

A single count supports this clone. The CDR3 loop is CASSDYPLAGRKREQYF. The DNA of the CDR3 is TGCGCCAGCAGTGACTATCCCTTAGCGGGAAGGAAGCGCGAGCAGTACTTC. The genes are TRBV10-1 and TRBJ2-7; 8 bases are shared with TRBD2. Trimming at V came to 3 bases and at J to 6 bases, leaving 16 bases not matched to a gene. The germline V gene encodes CDR1 WNHNN and CDR2 SYGVQD (reference sequence). The CDR3 runs 17 residues.

This clone was seen a handful of times. This chain links TRBV5-1 with TRBJ2-3, with 8 bases fitting TRBD2. The V segment lost 0 bases and the J segment 1 base; nucleotides outside the gene matches: 7. Germline values: CDR1 SGHRS, CDR2 YFSETQ. The CDR3 is made up of 17 amino acids. The CDR3 here is CASSLGISGARTDTQYF. The CDR3, as DNA: TGCGCCAGCAGCTTGGGGATTAGCGGGGCCCGCACAGATACGCAGTATTTT. The whole variable domain, filled in from reference TRBV5-1 and TRBJ2-3, reads KAGVTQTPRYLIKTRGQQVTLSCSPISGHRSVSWYQQTPGQGLQFLFEYFSETQRNKGNFPGRFSGRQFSNSRSEMNVSTLELGDSALYLCASSLGISGARTDTQYFGPGTRLTVL.

This clone was observed once. CDR3 DNA sequence: TGCAGCGCGTGGTTATCTGGAAACACCATATATTTT. Amino acid sequence: CSAWLSGNTIYF. The J gene is TRBJ1-3, the V gene TRBV29-1; D ambiguous. There are 12 residues in the CDR3. CDR1 is SQVTM, CDR2 ANQGSEA, per germline. Deletions cut 7 bases from V and 1 base from J, with 8 bases between.

Regarding this clone: At one end, the junction sequence differs from germline, possibly due to a read error. This rearrangement joins TRBV28 to TRBJ2-7, with 7 positions matching TRBD2. Per germline, CDR1 MDHEN and CDR2 SYDVKM. This CDR3 contains 14 residues. In DNA form, the CDR3 reads TGTGCCAGCAGCCGGCCGGGGGAGGGTAAAATCATGCGCTTC. As protein: CASSRPGEGKIMRF.

V is TRBV10-2 and J is TRBJ1-6, with TRBD1 matching 12 bases. This CDR3 has 15 amino acids. V was pared by 6 bases and J by 7 bases, with 4 bases of the junction left unmatched. From germline, CDR1 is WSHSY and CDR2 SAAADI. The CDR3: CASRGTGGVNSPLHF. The CDR3 region has the DNA TGCGCCAGCAGGGGGACAGGGGGCGTAAATTCACCCCTCCACTTT.

J is TRBJ2-1 and V is TRBV10-3; TRBD2 is a possible D gene (6 bases). V was pared by 0 bases and J by 10 bases, with 10 bases between. The CDR3 length is 13 residues. Germline loops: CDR1 ENHRY, CDR2 SYGVKD. The CDR3 sequence: CAISESEGNEQFF. CDR3 bases: TGTGCCATCAGTGAGTCGGAGGGGAACGAGCAGTTCTTC.

J is TRBJ2-5 and V is TRBV9, with TRBD2 matching 11 bases. The CDR3 spans 15 residues. CDR1 and CDR2 (germline): SGDLS, YYNGEE. V was pared by 0 bases and J by 5 bases, with 3 bases of the junction left unmatched. CDR3 protein: CASSVASGRTETQYF. As DNA, the CDR3 is TGTGCCAGCAGCGTAGCTAGCGGGAGGACCGAGACCCAGTACTTC.